These 30 T cell receptor beta chains were sequenced from one sample in a study of response to subunit inactivated influenza vaccine. TCRdb passed the RT-PCR reads through MiXCR, listing each CDR3 protein once. Of about 650,000 distinct CDR3 sequences listed, around 16% are singletons. Sample: PBMCs from blood, taken less than 13 days after vaccination. These receptors came from a man aged 50 to 60 who received an inactivated influenza vaccine.

The V and J genes are TRBV6-2 or TRBV6-3 and TRBJ1-1; a weak D match, TRBD1 (6 bases). The CDR3 runs to 13 residues. Germline CDR1 is MNHEY and CDR2 is SVGEGT. V shed 6 bases and J shed 4 bases, with 12 bases lying between them. The CDR3 sequence is CASSRTASTEAFF. CDR3 sequence (DNA): TGTGCCAGCAGCCGGACAGCTAGCACTGAAGCTTTCTTT.

The table lists this clonotype with many counts. This chain uses TRBV3-1 with TRBJ2-5, with TRBD2 matching 11 bases. This CDR3 is built from 18 residues. V lost 2 bases and J lost 1; bases outside the gene matches: 9. Germline V lookup: CDR1 LGHDT, CDR2 YNNKEL (reference sequence). The CDR3 DNA reads TGTGCCAGCAGCCAACCGGGGTCTGGGACTAGCGGCCAAGAGACCCAGTACTTC. Translated, it gives CASSQPGSGTSGQETQYF.

The CDR3 bases are TGTGCCAGCAGTCCCACTGTTTGGGGCACAGATACGCAGTATTTT. Its translation is CASSPTVWGTDTQYF. V gene TRBV27 combines with J gene TRBJ2-3; no clear D gene. Germline-derived CDR1 and CDR2 are MNHEY and SMNVEV (reference sequence). The CDR3 totals 15 residues. Trimming left V 5 bases short and J 1 base short, with 13 bases between.

This clonotype was seen a handful of times. V and J are TRBV5-1 and TRBJ2-1; no definite D call. This CDR3 region has 16 residues. Germline-derived CDR1 and CDR2 are SGHRS and YFSETQ. V lost 2 bases, J lost 0 bases, and 12 bases lay in between. The CDR3 DNA follows: TGCGCCAGCAGCTTTCTCCAGGCGTCCTCCTACAATGAGCAGTTCTTC. Encoded protein: CASSFLQASSYNEQFF.

This clonotype was counted a few times. The gene calls are TRBV7-9 and TRBJ2-7, with D possibly TRBD1 on 6 matching bases. Between the trimmed V and J ends, which lost 5 bases and 9 bases, there was a span of 11 bases. Germline V lookup: CDR1 SEHNR, CDR2 FQNEAQ (reference sequence). This CDR3 region has 11 residues. The CDR3 loop reads CASSPDRRQYF. CDR3 bases: TGTGCCAGCAGCCCCGACAGGAGGCAGTACTTC.

This clonotype was seen a few times. CDR3 DNA: TGTGCCAGCAGCGGGAGACAGGGTGGTGGCTACACCTTC. It yields the protein CASSGRQGGGYTF. The chain couples TRBV7-2 to TRBJ1-2; 7 bases fit TRBD1. CDR1 is SGHTA, CDR2 FQGNSA, per germline. The CDR3 has 13 residues. With 5 bases clipped from V and 7 bases from J, the junction kept 7 bases outside the gene matches.

This clonotype has a handful of counts. The chain uses TRBV20-1 and TRBJ2-5; TRBD1 matches at 10 bases. V trimming: 0 bases; J trimming: 6 bases; junction bases outside the gene matches: 7. The CDR3 extends over 15 amino acids. Germline lookup yields CDR1 DFQATT and CDR2 SNEGSKA (reference sequence). The CDR3 DNA is TGCAGTGCTAGAGATGGGGACAGGGGCGGTCAGACCCAGTACTTC. This translates into CSARDGDRGGQTQYF.

The CDR3, as DNA: TGTGCCAGCAGTTTACTTCATCGGGACACTGAAGCTTTCTTT. Protein: CASSLLHRDTEAFF. The chain has TRBV12-3 or TRBV12-4 and TRBJ1-1; D is unclear. The germline V and J ends were trimmed by 2 bases and 3 bases, with 10 bases remaining between them. This CDR3 has 14 residues.

The sample holds many counts of this clonotype. The chain couples TRBV5-1 to TRBJ2-5, with 8 bases identical to TRBD1. Germline trimming cut 6 bases from V and 5 bases from J; bases unmatched to any gene: 12. Germline CDR1 and CDR2: SGHRS and YFSETQ. This CDR3 contains 15 residues. DNA for the CDR3: TGCGCCAGCACCCGCGCTCAGGGGGCATCGGAGACCCAGTACTTC. Translated: CASTRAQGASETQYF.

V usage is TRBV20-1 and J usage is TRBJ2-3; D unresolved. Deletions cut 3 bases from V and 0 bases from J, with 10 bases between. CDR3 length: 14 residues. Germline-derived CDR1 and CDR2 are DFQATT and SNEGSKA (reference sequence). The CDR3 sequence is CSARDVPSTDTQYF. The CDR3 bases are TGCAGTGCTAGGGACGTTCCTAGCACAGATACGCAGTATTTT.

On this clonotype: A much bigger clone sits one base away, suggesting this may be a read error. The rearrangement links TRBV5-1 to TRBJ1-2, with D perhaps TRBD1 (6 bases). V shed 0 bases and J shed 7 bases, with 10 bases lying between them. This CDR3 has 13 residues. CDR1 is SGHRS, CDR2 YFSETQ, per germline. The CDR3 here is CASSLAGVSGYTF. CDR3 DNA: TGCGCCAGCAGCTTGGCAGGGGTTAGTGGCTACACCTTC.

This clonotype was seen a few times. The chain links TRBV7-2 to TRBJ1-1; the D gene is possibly TRBD1 (6 bases). Germline CDR1 is SGHTA and CDR2 is FQGNSA. The ends were cut back, 5 bases at V and 2 bases at J, with 15 bases in the middle. The CDR3 sequence is 15 residues long. The CDR3 spells CASSGTGRGNTEAFF. As DNA, the CDR3 is TGTGCCAGCAGCGGCACCGGCAGGGGTAACACTGAAGCTTTCTTT.

J is TRBJ2-2 and V is TRBV7-9; TRBD1 or TRBD2 may be the D gene (5 bases each). CDR3 length: 15 amino acids. Trimming shortened V by 6 bases and J by 1 base, and 12 bases separated the two germline ends. Germline V lookup: CDR1 SEHNR, CDR2 FQNEAQ (reference sequence). The CDR3: CASSSGTMNTGELFF. Written as DNA, the CDR3 is TGTGCCAGCAGTTCCGGGACGATGAACACCGGGGAGCTGTTTTTT.

V usage is TRBV7-2 and J usage is TRBJ2-3, with D tentatively TRBD1 (6 bases). CDR3 size: 14 residues. V lost 5 bases and J lost 4, with 13 bases in between. Germline V gene data show CDR1 as SGHTA and CDR2 as FQGNSA. The CDR3 region is CASSVTQGPDTQYF. CDR3 bases: TGTGCCAGCAGCGTAACACAGGGCCCAGATACGCAGTATTTT.

V is TRBV5-5 and J is TRBJ2-5; D might be TRBD1 (6 bases). Trimming cost V 3 bases and J 5 bases, with 20 bases left between them. CDR1 is SGHKS and CDR2 is YYEKEE in the germline V gene (reference sequence). The CDR3 totals 16 residues. CDR3 region: CASSSLPGQPWETQYF. The CDR3 bases are TGTGCCAGCAGCTCGCTCCCGGGACAACCTTGGGAGACCCAGTACTTC.

In this sample, this clonotype turned up a few times. The junction shows a germline mismatch at one end, possibly a read error. The chain links TRBV20-1 to TRBJ2-6; D is ambiguous. The CDR3 loop spans 14 amino acids. CDR1 and CDR2 from the germline V gene are DFQATT and SNEGSKA (reference sequence). The CDR3 is CSAGEGSGANVLTF. CDR3 bases: TGCAGTGCTGGAGAAGGCTCTGGGGCCAACGTCCTGACTTTC.

This clonotype was seen more than once but under ten times. The chain has TRBV12-3 or TRBV12-4 and TRBJ2-1; D is possibly TRBD1 (6 bases). CDR3 length equals 18 residues. The ends were cut back, 6 bases at V and 0 bases at J, with 21 bases in the middle. DNA of the CDR3: TGTGCCAGCAGCCTGACGTTGCACAGGGCTATCTCCTACAATGAGCAGTTCTTC. Translated, it gives CASSLTLHRAISYNEQFF.

The chain recombines TRBV24-1 with TRBJ2-3; possibly TRBD2 for D (6 bases). CDR1 is KGHDR, CDR2 SFDVKD, per germline. V was pared by 3 bases and J by 4 bases, with 13 bases between. The CDR3 spans 15 residues. The CDR3: CATSDPRGSSDTQYF. CDR3 bases: TGTGCCACCAGTGATCCCCGGGGGTCTTCAGATACGCAGTATTTT.

This clonotype was observed a handful of times. The chain carries TRBV5-1 and TRBJ2-5; 7 nucleotides agree with TRBD1. Germline V gives CDR1 SGHRS, CDR2 YFSETQ. The CDR3 is 15 residues long. V trimming: 0 bases; J trimming: 4 bases; junction bases outside the gene matches: 6. CDR3 residues: CASSLANRGVETQYF. Written as DNA, the CDR3 is TGCGCCAGCAGCTTGGCCAACAGGGGAGTAGAGACCCAGTACTTC.

This clonotype was seen a few times. This chain links TRBV20-1 with TRBJ2-3; 10 bases agree with TRBD2. The CDR3 totals 15 residues. Germline assignment: CDR1 DFQATT and CDR2 SNEGSKA (reference sequence). Trimming removed 3 bases from V and 3 bases from J; junction bases left unmatched: 6. The CDR3 nucleotides read TGCAGTGCTAGGGTCCAGCGGGAGGGTACAGATACGCAGTATTTT. Protein sequence: CSARVQREGTDTQYF.

The rearrangement uses TRBV6-2 or TRBV6-3 and TRBJ1-2, with D hard to call. In germline, CDR1 is MNHEY, CDR2 SVGEGT. CDR3 length: 16 residues. Trimming pared 7 bases from V and 7 bases from J, leaving 25 bases between. As DNA, the CDR3 is TGTGCCAGCACCTACAACCGCGGCGTTCCGTCCAGTGGCTACACCTTC. It is translated as CASTYNRGVPSSGYTF.

This clonotype was observed a handful of times. CDR3 residues: CATSDYRSGDEQFF. The CDR3 nucleotides read TGTGCCACCAGTGATTACCGGTCCGGGGATGAGCAGTTCTTC. V usage is TRBV24-1 and J usage is TRBJ2-1; possible D gene TRBD2, 5 bases. This CDR3 has 14 amino acids. Germline-derived CDR1 and CDR2 are KGHDR and SFDVKD. The V and J ends lost 2 bases and 8 bases respectively, with 12 bases between them.

The chain uses TRBV11-1 and TRBJ1-3; TRBD1 might be the D (5 bases). The V gene lost 4 bases and the J gene lost 0 bases, with 19 bases spanning the gap. The CDR3 totals 18 residues. Germline V gene data show CDR1 as SGHAT and CDR2 as FQDESV (reference sequence). In DNA, the CDR3 is TGTGCCAGCAGCTCACAACTTCCGGGACGGAGCTCTGGAAACACCATATATTTT. Translating it yields CASSSQLPGRSSGNTIYF.

V usage is TRBV12-3 or TRBV12-4 and J usage is TRBJ2-4; D is unresolved. V lost 6 bases and J 5 bases, leaving 14 bases between the germline ends. This CDR3 is built from 14 residues. DNA for the CDR3: TGTGCCAGCAGCGAGCCCCCTACGCAAAACATTCAGTACTTC. Translated, it gives CASSEPPTQNIQYF.

This clonotype was seen only a few times. The CDR3 reads CSARGTVYEQYF. The CDR3 DNA reads as TGCAGCGCCCGGGGGACAGTCTACGAGCAGTACTTC. The chain links TRBV29-1 to TRBJ2-7; a weak D match, TRBD1 (7 bases). The ends were cut back, 7 bases at V and 3 bases at J, with 13 bases in the middle. Germline CDR1 SQVTM, CDR2 ANQGSEA. The CDR3 is 12 amino acids.

The chain joins TRBV12-3 or TRBV12-4 to TRBJ2-1, with 7 bases fitting TRBD1. The CDR3 totals 16 residues. Trimming took 6 bases from V and 5 from J; bases not matched to a gene: 13. The CDR3 bases are TGTGCCAGCAGCCGATATCCGGGACAGACTAACAATGAGCAGTTCTTC. Residues: CASSRYPGQTNNEQFF.

The chain carries TRBV28 and TRBJ2-4, with no clear D. The CDR3 loop spans 14 amino acids. Looked up from germline, CDR1 is MDHEN and CDR2 is SYDVKM. V was trimmed by 7 bases and J by 0 bases, leaving 10 bases between them. CDR3 sequence (DNA): TGTGCCAGCACCCCCACCCAAGCCAAAAACATTCAGTACTTC. This codes for CASTPTQAKNIQYF.

This clonotype has a single count. V usage is TRBV20-1 and J usage is TRBJ2-3; TRBD2 matches at 14 bases. The germline V gene encodes CDR1 DFQATT and CDR2 SNEGSKA (reference sequence). The V gene end was trimmed by 2 bases and the J gene end by 1 base; junction bases not matched to a gene: 11. This CDR3 is 19 amino acids long. CDR3 nucleotides: TGCAGTGCTAGACCCTGGGGGACTAGCGGGAGAAGGGGCACAGATACGCAGTATTTT. Encoded protein: CSARPWGTSGRRGTDTQYF.

The rearrangement uses TRBV18 and TRBJ1-1; 8 bases map to TRBD1. V was pared by 0 bases and J by 1 base, with 7 bases of the junction left unmatched. The CDR3 is made up of 17 amino acids. Germline CDR1 reads KGHSH; CDR2 reads LQKENI. The CDR3, as DNA: TGTGCCAGCTCACCACCGATATCAGGGGGCAAGAACACTGAAGCTTTCTTT. It is translated as CASSPPISGGKNTEAFF. The full variable domain, rest sourced from reference TRBV18 and TRBJ1-1, is NAGVMQNPRHLVRRRGQEARLRCSPMKGHSHVYWYRQLPEEGLKFMVYLQKENIIDESGMPKERFSAEFPKEGPSILRIQQVVRGDSAAYFCASSPPISGGKNTEAFFGQGTRLTVV.

Points on this clonotype: A junction end diverges from the germline sequence, so it may reflect a read error. This chain links TRBV12-3 or TRBV12-4 with TRBJ2-4, with D perhaps TRBD2 (5 bases). This CDR3 contains 13 residues. The CDR3: CASSFNTHGGAIF. The CDR3 DNA follows: TGTGCCAGCAGTTTCAACACACACGGAGGTGCTATATTC.